The 27 T cell receptor beta chains below were found in one sample sequenced in a study of T cells after yellow fever vaccination. TCRdb passed the 5' RACE reads through MiXCR, listing each CDR3 protein once. The sample lists under 300,000 distinct CDR3 sequences; over 10% were seen once. The material sequenced was CD4+ T cells sorted from PBMCs, taken 45 days after the yellow fever booster vaccination. Receptors were obtained from a man between 25 and 39 years old who received the YFV17D yellow fever vaccine.

This clonotype was recorded at least ten times. The chain is built from TRBV7-8 and TRBJ2-1; D unresolved. Looked up from germline, CDR1 is SGHVS and CDR2 is FQNEAQ. Trimming pared 5 bases from V and 0 bases from J, leaving 11 bases between. The CDR3 extends over 15 amino acids. The CDR3 DNA reads TGTGCCAGCAGCCGGGCGGAGCACTCCTACAATGAGCAGTTCTTC. It encodes CASSRAEHSYNEQFF.

The V and J genes are TRBV5-1 and TRBJ2-7; the match to TRBD1 covers 7 bases. The CDR3 totals 13 residues. Trimming at V came to 4 bases and at J to 6 bases, leaving 7 bases not matched to a gene. Germline V gene lookup returns CDR1 SGHRS and CDR2 YFSETQ. CDR3 bases: TGCGCCAGCAGCAACGACAGGGTTGGCGAGCAGTACTTC. As protein: CASSNDRVGEQYF.

This clonotype was seen only a few times. The V call is TRBV20-1, the J call TRBJ2-3, with D tentatively TRBD2 (6 bases). Per the germline V gene, CDR1 is DFQATT and CDR2 is SNEGSKA (reference sequence). V lost 5 bases, J lost 0 bases, and 12 bases lay in between. This CDR3 has 14 amino acids. The CDR3 bases are TGCAGTGCTGGGGCGGGGTCTAGCACAGATACGCAGTATTTT. Translation: CSAGAGSSTDTQYF.

The chain couples TRBV12-3 or TRBV12-4 to TRBJ2-7; D uncertain. V lost 3 bases and J lost 6, with 6 bases in between. The CDR3 totals 11 residues. CDR3 DNA: TGTGCCAGCAGTTTGGGTGCCGAGCAGTACTTC. It specifies CASSLGAEQYF.

J is TRBJ2-1 and V is TRBV20-1; no definite D call. There are 12 residues in the CDR3. CDR1 is DFQATT and CDR2 is SNEGSKA in the germline V gene (reference sequence). Trimming shortened V by 6 bases and J by 0 bases, and 6 bases separated the two germline ends. The DNA for the CDR3 is TGCAGTGCGAGGCACTCCTACAATGAGCAGTTCTTC. This translates into CSARHSYNEQFF.

The J gene is TRBJ2-7, the V gene TRBV20-1; weak D call: TRBD1 (5 bases). V was trimmed by 6 bases and J by 4 bases, leaving 10 bases between them. The germline gives CDR1 DFQATT, CDR2 SNEGSKA (reference sequence). This CDR3 is 11 amino acids long. The CDR3: CSAPQGYEQYF. In DNA form, the CDR3 reads TGCAGTGCCCCGCAGGGTTACGAGCAGTACTTC.

The sample holds many counts of this clonotype. This chain joins TRBV20-1 and TRBJ2-5, with 9 bases matching TRBD2. Germline V gene lookup returns CDR1 DFQATT and CDR2 SNEGSKA (reference sequence). V was clipped by 4 bases and J by 4 bases; unmatched bases: 4. This CDR3 is built from 13 residues. CDR3 sequence reads: CSAIPGLAETQYF. The CDR3 nucleotides read TGCAGTGCTATACCGGGACTAGCAGAGACCCAGTACTTC.

Only a few counts were recorded for this clonotype. The chain couples TRBV11-3 to TRBJ2-7; D call uncertain. V shed 6 bases and J shed 0 bases, with 12 bases lying between them. The length of the CDR3 is 14 residues. CDR1 is SGHNT and CDR2 is YENEEA in the germline V gene. In DNA form, the CDR3 reads TGTGCCAGCAGTGTTGGTCGAAGCTCCTACGAGCAGTACTTC. This gives the protein CASSVGRSSYEQYF.

Only a few counts were recorded for this clonotype. The genes are TRBV15 and TRBJ1-5; possibly TRBD1 for D (5 bases). The CDR3 has 14 residues. CDR1 is LNHNV and CDR2 is YYDKDF in the germline V gene (reference sequence). Deletions cut 0 bases from V and 9 bases from J, with 12 bases between. The CDR3 region is CATSRDFRVSPQHF. The CDR3 DNA reads TGTGCCACCAGCAGAGATTTCAGGGTTTCGCCCCAGCATTTT.

The chain carries TRBV10-3 and TRBJ2-3, with D tentatively TRBD1 or TRBD2 (5 bases each). Germline CDR1 and CDR2: ENHRY and SYGVKD. This CDR3 is 13 amino acids long. V dropped 3 bases and J dropped 3 bases, with 7 bases sitting between them. CDR3 nucleotides: TGTGCCATCAGTGAAGAGGGGACAGATACGCAGTATTTT. This translates into CAISEEGTDTQYF.

This clonotype was seen more than once but under ten times. The CDR3: CSANEAGAGEQYF. Written as DNA, the CDR3 is TGCAGTGCCAATGAGGCGGGGGCAGGTGAGCAGTACTTC. This chain joins TRBV20-1 and TRBJ2-7, with a tentative D call TRBD2 (7 bases). From germline, CDR1 is DFQATT and CDR2 SNEGSKA (reference sequence). This CDR3 has 13 amino acids. Trimming took 6 bases from V and 7 from J, leaving 19 bases between them.

This clonotype appeared a few times. The chain recombines TRBV5-1 with TRBJ2-4; 14 nucleotides agree with TRBD2. With 1 base clipped from V and 1 base from J, the junction kept 4 bases outside the gene matches. This CDR3 is 18 amino acids long. CDR1 and CDR2 (germline): SGHRS, YFSETQ. This chain's CDR3 is CASSLRLAGGQAKNIQYF. Written as DNA, the CDR3 is TGCGCCAGCAGCTTGAGACTAGCGGGAGGGCAGGCCAAAAACATTCAGTACTTC. The full variable domain, its missing parts supplied by reference TRBV5-1 and TRBJ2-4, is KAGVTQTPRYLIKTRGQQVTLSCSPISGHRSVSWYQQTPGQGLQFLFEYFSETQRNKGNFPGRFSGRQFSNSRSEMNVSTLELGDSALYLCASSLRLAGGQAKNIQYFGAGTRLSVL.

V gene TRBV15 combines with J gene TRBJ2-7; 7 bases agree with TRBD1. V dropped 5 bases and J dropped 2; count of bases not matched to a gene: 9. CDR3 length: 15 amino acids. Germline CDR1 is LNHNV and CDR2 is YYDKDF (reference sequence). CDR3 in DNA: TGTGCCACCAGCGTACGACAGGGAACAGCCTACGAGCAGTACTTC. Protein: CATSVRQGTAYEQYF.

This clonotype was observed a handful of times. The chain employs TRBV29-1 and TRBJ1-5; the D gene is possibly TRBD1 (5 bases). Germline V gives CDR1 SQVTM, CDR2 ANQGSEA. V lost 4 bases to trimming and J lost 6 bases, with 13 bases between them. The CDR3 is 13 amino acids. The CDR3, as DNA: TGCAGCGTTGGCTTCCGGGGCGGTCAGCCCCAGCATTTT. It codes for CSVGFRGGQPQHF. The full variable domain, completed using reference TRBV29-1 and TRBJ1-5, is SAVISQKPSRDICQRGTSLTIQCQVDSQVTMMFWYRQQPGQSLTLIATANQGSEATYESGFVIDKFPISRPNLTFSTLTVSNMSPEDSSIYLCSVGFRGGQPQHFGDGTRLSIL.

This clonotype was detected a few times. The V call is TRBV28, the J call TRBJ2-2; 12 bases match TRBD2. The CDR3 loop spans 17 amino acids. The V and J ends lost 5 bases and 0 bases, in that order; junction bases with no gene match: 4. Germline V CDR1 and CDR2: MDHEN, SYDVKM. Here the CDR3 DNA reads TGTGCCAGCAGTGCACGACTAGCGGGGGCGAACACCGGGGAGCTGTTTTTT. As protein: CASSARLAGANTGELFF. Full variable domain (missing parts from reference TRBV28 and TRBJ2-2): DVKVTQSSRYLVKRTGEKVFLECVQDMDHENMFWYRQDPGLGLRLIYFSYDVKMKEKGDIPEGYSVSREKKERFSLILESASTNQTSMYLCASSARLAGANTGELFFGEGSRLTVL.

This clonotype appeared a few times. V gene TRBV29-1 combines with J gene TRBJ2-5; TRBD1 aligns across 9 bases. The CDR3 contains 13 residues. V lost 4 bases and J lost 7; bases outside the gene matches: 7. CDR1 is SQVTM, CDR2 ANQGSEA, per germline. The CDR3 region has the DNA TGCAGCGTTGCCCGGGACAGGGACGGGACCCAGTACTTC. This codes for CSVARDRDGTQYF.

V gene TRBV12-3 or TRBV12-4 combines with J gene TRBJ2-2; perhaps TRBD1 as D (6 bases). CDR3 length: 14 amino acids. V was trimmed by 3 bases and J by 7 bases, leaving 12 bases between them. Here the CDR3 reads CASSLAQGIGELFF. The CDR3 DNA sequence: TGTGCCAGCAGTTTGGCACAGGGTATCGGGGAGCTGTTTTTT.

This chain links TRBV20-1 with TRBJ2-1; 9 bases map to TRBD2. CDR1 DFQATT and CDR2 SNEGSKA come from the germline V gene (reference sequence). This CDR3 is built from 15 residues. Trimming took 2 bases from V and 2 from J; bases not matched to a gene: 4. The CDR3: CSARRAGGPYNEQFF. DNA of the CDR3: TGCAGTGCTAGAAGGGCGGGAGGGCCCTACAATGAGCAGTTCTTC.

This clonotype showed up just a few times. As DNA, the CDR3 is TGTGCCAGCAGTTTAAAAACAGGACCAGGCGAGCAGTACTTC. Translating it yields CASSLKTGPGEQYF. The chain couples TRBV12-3 or TRBV12-4 to TRBJ2-7, with a possible D match to TRBD1 (5 bases). The V end was cut by 2 bases, the J end by 6 bases, with 14 bases between. This CDR3 comprises 14 residues.

This clonotype was seen ten or more times. The rearrangement links TRBV5-1 to TRBJ2-3, with 10 bases lining up with TRBD2. Germline loops: CDR1 SGHRS, CDR2 YFSETQ. CDR3 length: 16 residues. Unmatched junction bases numbered 6, after V lost 0 bases and J lost 5 bases. Here the CDR3 DNA reads TGCGCCAGCAGCTTGGACGGGCTAGCGGGAGAAGATACGCAGTATTTT. Protein sequence: CASSLDGLAGEDTQYF.

The V call is TRBV7-2, the J call TRBJ1-3; 8 bases match TRBD1. With 5 bases clipped from V and 6 bases from J, the junction kept 3 bases outside the gene matches. CDR3 length: 13 amino acids. Germline-derived CDR1 and CDR2 are SGHTA and FQGNSA. The CDR3 here is CASSTGQENTIYF. The CDR3 bases are TGTGCCAGCAGCACGGGACAGGAAAACACCATATATTTT.

The sample holds many counts of this clonotype. The chain couples TRBV10-2 to TRBJ2-3; 8 positions agree with TRBD2. This CDR3 region has 14 residues. CDR1 is WSHSY, CDR2 SAAADI, per germline. Trimming took 4 bases from V and 4 from J; bases not matched to a gene: 4. The CDR3 DNA is TGCGCCAGCAGTGGTAGCGGGATCGCAGATACGCAGTATTTT. This gives the protein CASSGSGIADTQYF.

This clonotype appeared many times. The rearrangement links TRBV5-1 to TRBJ2-1, with D possibly being TRBD2 (7 bases). The ends were cut back, 6 bases at V and 6 bases at J, with 16 bases in the middle. Germline lookup yields CDR1 SGHRS and CDR2 YFSETQ. This CDR3 region has 14 residues. CDR3 bases: TGCGCCAGCACTCAAGGGGGGGCCTTCAATGAGCAGTTCTTC. Translating it yields CASTQGGAFNEQFF.

The table lists this clonotype with a few counts. The J gene is TRBJ2-7, the V gene TRBV19; D is unresolved. Germline CDR1 LNHDA, CDR2 SQIVND (reference sequence). V lost 3 bases, J lost 2 bases, and 11 bases lay in between. The CDR3 is 14 residues long. CDR3 bases: TGTGCCAGTAGTATTACTTCAGGACCCTACGAGCAGTACTTC. Its protein product is CASSITSGPYEQYF.

In this sample, this clonotype turned up many times. The V gene is TRBV20-1, the J gene TRBJ2-3; 10 bases map to TRBD2. The CDR3 extends over 14 amino acids. V was clipped by 3 bases and J by 4 bases; unmatched bases: 4. Germline loops: CDR1 DFQATT, CDR2 SNEGSKA (reference sequence). This CDR3 reads CSARLAGGPDTQYF. The CDR3 DNA follows: TGCAGTGCTAGGTTAGCGGGAGGCCCAGATACGCAGTATTTT.

The gene calls are TRBV5-6 and TRBJ2-7, with 10 bases matching TRBD2. This CDR3 is 15 amino acids long. V was clipped by 0 bases and J by 4 bases; unmatched bases: 4. CDR1 SGHDT and CDR2 YYEEEE come from the germline V gene. DNA for the CDR3: TGTGCCAGCAGCTTGGATTCAGCGGGAGGGTACGAGCAGTACTTC. Translating it yields CASSLDSAGGYEQYF. Combining the CDR3 with reference TRBV5-6 and TRBJ2-7 gives the whole variable domain DAGVTQSPTHLIKTRGQQVTLRCSPKSGHDTVSWYQQALGQGPQFIFQYYEEEERQRGNFPDRFSGHQFPNYSSELNVNALLLGDSALYLCASSLDSAGGYEQYFGPGTRLTVT.

The chain couples TRBV24-1 to TRBJ2-6; D gene ambiguous. The germline V gene has CDR1 KGHDR and CDR2 SFDVKD. V was cut by 3 bases and J by 10 bases, with 12 bases left in between. The CDR3 runs to 14 residues. CDR3 nucleotide sequence: TGTGCCACCAGTGATCTGACACAGAAGAACGTCCTGACTTTC. Translation gives CATSDLTQKNVLTF.